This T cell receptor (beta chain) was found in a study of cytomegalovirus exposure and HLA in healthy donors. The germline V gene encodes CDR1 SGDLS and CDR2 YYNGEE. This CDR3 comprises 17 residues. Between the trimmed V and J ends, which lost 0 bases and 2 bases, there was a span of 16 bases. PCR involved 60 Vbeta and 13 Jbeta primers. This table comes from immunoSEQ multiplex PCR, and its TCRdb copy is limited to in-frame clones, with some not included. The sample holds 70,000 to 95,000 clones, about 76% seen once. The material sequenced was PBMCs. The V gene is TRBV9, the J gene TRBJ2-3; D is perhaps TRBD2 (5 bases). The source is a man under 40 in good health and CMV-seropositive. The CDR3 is CASSVASGQTFTDTQYF. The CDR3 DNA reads TGTGCCAGCAGCGTAGCAAGCGGCCAGACTTTCACAGATACGCAGTATTTT.